This T cell receptor beta chain was captured by sequencing in a study of T cell clones after liver transplantation. Study-level background: Three of the eight recipients were HCV-positive; the rest had non-autoimmune, non-viral transplant indications. Blood was drawn pre-transplant, before withdrawal, and after full or failed withdrawal. Overall study results and limits: Post-transplant time points were not standardized, so conclusions are preliminary.

To note about this clone: No antigen is known for it.

Trimming removed 7 bases from V and 4 bases from J, with 10 bases in between. The CDR3 sequence is 13 residues long. Germline V gene sequence: CDR1 KGHSH, CDR2 LQKENI. The data were produced by immunoSEQ multiplex PCR, yet TCRdb's version contains in-frame clones alone and is incomplete. The sample includes 50,000 or so clones, roughly 71% of them seen just once. The sequenced sample was CD4+ T cells from blood, obtained less than 70 months after liver transplant. The receptor comes from a human patient who received a liver transplant. Some T cells may possibly be graft donor cells. The genes are TRBV18 and TRBJ2-2; D unclear. DNA of the CDR3: TGTGCCAGCTTACCCTGGGGCACCGGGGAGCTGTTTTTT. It codes for CASLPWGTGELFF.